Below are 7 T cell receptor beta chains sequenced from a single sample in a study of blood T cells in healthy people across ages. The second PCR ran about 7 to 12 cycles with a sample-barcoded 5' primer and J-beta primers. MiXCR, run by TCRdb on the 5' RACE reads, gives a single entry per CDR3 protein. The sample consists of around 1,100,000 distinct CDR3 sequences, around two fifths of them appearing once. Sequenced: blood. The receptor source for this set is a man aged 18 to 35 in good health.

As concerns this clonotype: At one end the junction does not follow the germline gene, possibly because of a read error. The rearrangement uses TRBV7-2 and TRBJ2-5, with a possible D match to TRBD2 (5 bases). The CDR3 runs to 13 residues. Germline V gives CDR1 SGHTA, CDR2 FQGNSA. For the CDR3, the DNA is TGTTCCAGCAGCTTAGGTAGCGTGGAGACCCAGTACTTC. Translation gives CSSSLGSVETQYF.

The CDR3 protein is CASSQTGTGVGYTF. For the CDR3, the DNA is TGCGCCAGCAGCCAAACCGGGACAGGGGTTGGCTACACCTTC. This chain connects TRBV4-1 to TRBJ1-2; 10 nucleotides agree with TRBD1. The ends lost 2 bases at V and 7 bases at J; junction bases unmatched: 4. The CDR3 is 14 residues long. CDR1 and CDR2 from the germline V gene are MGHRA and YSYEKL.

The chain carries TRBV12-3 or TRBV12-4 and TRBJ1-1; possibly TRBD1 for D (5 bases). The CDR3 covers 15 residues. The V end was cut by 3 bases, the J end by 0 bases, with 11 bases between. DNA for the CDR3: TGTGCCAGCAGTTTTATGGGGCCCATGAACACTGAAGCTTTCTTT. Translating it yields CASSFMGPMNTEAFF.

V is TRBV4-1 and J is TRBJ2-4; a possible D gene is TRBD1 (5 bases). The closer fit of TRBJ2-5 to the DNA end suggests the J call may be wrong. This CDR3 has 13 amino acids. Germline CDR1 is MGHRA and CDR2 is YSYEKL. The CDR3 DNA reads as TGCGCCAGCAGGCGGACACCTCAAGAGACCCAGTACTTC. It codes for CASRRTPQETQYF.

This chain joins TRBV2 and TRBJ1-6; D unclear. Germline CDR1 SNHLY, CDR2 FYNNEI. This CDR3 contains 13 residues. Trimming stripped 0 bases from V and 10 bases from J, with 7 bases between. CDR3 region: CASSEAPRSPLHF. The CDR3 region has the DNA TGTGCCAGCAGTGAAGCCCCGAGATCACCCCTCCACTTT.

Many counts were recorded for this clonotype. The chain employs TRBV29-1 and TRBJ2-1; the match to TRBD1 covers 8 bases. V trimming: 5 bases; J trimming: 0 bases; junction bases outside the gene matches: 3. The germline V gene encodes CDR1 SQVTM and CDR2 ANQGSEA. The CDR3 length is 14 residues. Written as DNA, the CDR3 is TGCAGCGTTTTCGACAGGGGCTCCTACAATGAGCAGTTCTTC. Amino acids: CSVFDRGSYNEQFF.

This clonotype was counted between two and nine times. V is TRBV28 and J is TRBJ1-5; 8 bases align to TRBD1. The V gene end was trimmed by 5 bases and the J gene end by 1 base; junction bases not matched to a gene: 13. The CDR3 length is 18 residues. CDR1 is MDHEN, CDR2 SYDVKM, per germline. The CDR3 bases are TGTGCCAGCAGTATAACGACTGGACAGGGCGGAAGCAATCAGCCCCAGCATTTT. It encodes CASSITTGQGGSNQPQHF.